This T cell receptor beta chain emerged from a study of vaccination and CD4 T cells after COVID-19. Specified treatment: approximately 10-day PBMC culture with coronavirus spike peptide pools or control peptides (ViraFEST assay). The ViraFEST method relied on peptide pools to expand antigen-specific T cells, followed by TCR sequencing. Comment on this clonotype: Its antigen is unidentified.

An Oncomine TCR Beta short-read assay was used to sequence the DNA from cultured CD4+ T cells. Each CDR3 protein is one row after TCRdb ran MiXCR on the PCR reads. Of approximately 14,000 distinct CDR3 sequences listed, 28% are singletons. The sequenced sample was cultured CD4+ T cells from blood. The receptor comes from a human donor with COVID-19.

CDR3 loop: CSARLTGGTEAFF. DNA for the CDR3: TGCAGTGCTAGGCTAACAGGAGGGACTGAAGCTTTCTTT. V gene TRBV20-1 combines with J gene TRBJ1-1; tentative D call: TRBD1 (5 bases). CDR1 DFQATT and CDR2 SNEGSKA come from the germline V gene (reference sequence). The length of the CDR3 is 13 residues. Between the trimmed V and J ends, which lost 3 bases and 5 bases, there was a span of 13 bases.